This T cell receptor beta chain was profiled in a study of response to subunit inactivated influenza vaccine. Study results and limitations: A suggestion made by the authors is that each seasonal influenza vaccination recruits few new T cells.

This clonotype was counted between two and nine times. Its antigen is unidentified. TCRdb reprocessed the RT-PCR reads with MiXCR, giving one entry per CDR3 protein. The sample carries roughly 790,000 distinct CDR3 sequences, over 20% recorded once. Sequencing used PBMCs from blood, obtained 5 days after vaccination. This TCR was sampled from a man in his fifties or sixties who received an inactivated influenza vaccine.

This CDR3 is CASSLRVAGGYEQYF. The CDR3, as DNA: TGTGCCAGCAGTTTACGAGTAGCGGGAGGTTACGAGCAGTACTTC. The chain employs TRBV27 and TRBJ2-7; TRBD2 matches 10 bases. The junction had 5 bases not matched to a gene; V was cut back by 2 bases and J by 4 bases. CDR3 size: 15 residues. Germline CDR1 reads MNHEY; CDR2 reads SMNVEV (reference sequence).